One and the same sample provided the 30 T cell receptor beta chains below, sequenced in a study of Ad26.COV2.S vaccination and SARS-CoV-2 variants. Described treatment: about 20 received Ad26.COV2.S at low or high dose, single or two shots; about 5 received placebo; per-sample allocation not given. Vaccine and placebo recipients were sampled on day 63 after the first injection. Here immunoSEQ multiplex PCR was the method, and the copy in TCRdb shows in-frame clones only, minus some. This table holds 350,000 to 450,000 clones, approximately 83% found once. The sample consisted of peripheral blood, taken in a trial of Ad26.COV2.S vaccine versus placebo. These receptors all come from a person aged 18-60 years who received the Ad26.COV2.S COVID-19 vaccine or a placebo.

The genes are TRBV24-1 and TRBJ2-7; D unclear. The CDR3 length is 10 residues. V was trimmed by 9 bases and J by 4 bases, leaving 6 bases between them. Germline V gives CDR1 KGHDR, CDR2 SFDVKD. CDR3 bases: TGTGCCACCGCTTTATACGAGCAGTACTTC. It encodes CATALYEQYF.

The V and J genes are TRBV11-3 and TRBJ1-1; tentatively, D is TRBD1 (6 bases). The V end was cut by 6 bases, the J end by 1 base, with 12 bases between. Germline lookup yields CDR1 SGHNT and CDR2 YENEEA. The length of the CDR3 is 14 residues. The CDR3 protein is CASSLQGGNTEAFF. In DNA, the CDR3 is TGTGCCAGCAGTCTACAAGGGGGGAACACTGAAGCTTTCTTT.

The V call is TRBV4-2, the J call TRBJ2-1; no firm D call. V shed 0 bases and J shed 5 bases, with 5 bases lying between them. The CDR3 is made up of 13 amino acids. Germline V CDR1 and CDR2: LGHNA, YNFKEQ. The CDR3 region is CASSQDPDNEQFF. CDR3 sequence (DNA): TGTGCCAGCAGCCAAGACCCAGACAATGAGCAGTTCTTC.

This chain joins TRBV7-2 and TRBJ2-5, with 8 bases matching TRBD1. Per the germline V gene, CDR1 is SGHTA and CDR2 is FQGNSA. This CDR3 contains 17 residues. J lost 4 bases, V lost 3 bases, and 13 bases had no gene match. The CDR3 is CASSLNLRQGRRETQYF. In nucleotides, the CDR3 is TGTGCCAGCAGCTTGAACCTCAGACAGGGGCGGAGAGAGACCCAGTACTTC. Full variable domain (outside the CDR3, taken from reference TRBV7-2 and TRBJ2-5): GAGVSQSPSNKVTEKGKDVELRCDPISGHTALYWYRQSLGQGLEFLIYFQGNSAPDKSGLPSDRFSAERTGGSVSTLTIQRTQQEDSAVYLCASSLNLRQGRRETQYFGPGTRLLVL.

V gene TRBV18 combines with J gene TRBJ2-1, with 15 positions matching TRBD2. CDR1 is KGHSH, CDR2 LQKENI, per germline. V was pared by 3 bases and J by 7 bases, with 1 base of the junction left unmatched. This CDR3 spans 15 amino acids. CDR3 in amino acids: CASSPGTSGGNEQFF. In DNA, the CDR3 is TGTGCCAGCTCACCTGGGACTAGCGGGGGGAATGAGCAGTTCTTC.

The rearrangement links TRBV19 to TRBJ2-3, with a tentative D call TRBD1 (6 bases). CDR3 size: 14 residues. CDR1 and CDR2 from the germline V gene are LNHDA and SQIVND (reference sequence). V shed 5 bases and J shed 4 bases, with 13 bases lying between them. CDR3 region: CASSARQVPDTQYF. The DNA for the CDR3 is TGTGCCAGTAGTGCCCGACAGGTCCCAGATACGCAGTATTTT.

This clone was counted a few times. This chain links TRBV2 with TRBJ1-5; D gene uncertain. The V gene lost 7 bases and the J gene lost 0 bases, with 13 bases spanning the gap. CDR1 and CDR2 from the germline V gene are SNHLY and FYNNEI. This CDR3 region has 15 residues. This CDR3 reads CASTRTGSSNQPQHF. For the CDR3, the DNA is TGTGCCAGCACTCGAACGGGATCTAGCAATCAGCCCCAGCATTTT.

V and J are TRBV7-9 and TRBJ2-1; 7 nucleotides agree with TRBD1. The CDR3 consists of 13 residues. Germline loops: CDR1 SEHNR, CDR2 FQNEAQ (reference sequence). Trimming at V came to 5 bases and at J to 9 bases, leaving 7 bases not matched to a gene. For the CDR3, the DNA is TGTGCCAGCAGCACACGACAGGGCGGTGAGCAGTTCTTC. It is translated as CASSTRQGGEQFF.

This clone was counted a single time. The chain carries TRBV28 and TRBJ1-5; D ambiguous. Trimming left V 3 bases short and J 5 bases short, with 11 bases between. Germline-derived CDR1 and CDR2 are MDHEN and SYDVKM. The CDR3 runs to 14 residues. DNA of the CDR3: TGTGCCAGCAGTTTTTATGGGGAGGATCAGCCCCAGCATTTT. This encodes CASSFYGEDQPQHF.

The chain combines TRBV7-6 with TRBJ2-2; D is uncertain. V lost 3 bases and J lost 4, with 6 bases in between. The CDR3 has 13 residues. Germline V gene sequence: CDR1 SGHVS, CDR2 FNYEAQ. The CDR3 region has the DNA TGTGCCAGCAGCTTCAATCCCACCGGGGAGCTGTTTTTT. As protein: CASSFNPTGELFF.

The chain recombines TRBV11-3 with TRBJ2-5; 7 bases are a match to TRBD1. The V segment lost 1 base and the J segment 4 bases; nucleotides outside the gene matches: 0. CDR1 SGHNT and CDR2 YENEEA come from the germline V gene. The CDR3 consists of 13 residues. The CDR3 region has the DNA TGTGCCAGCAGCTTAGGACAGGGAGAGACCCAGTACTTC. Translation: CASSLGQGETQYF.

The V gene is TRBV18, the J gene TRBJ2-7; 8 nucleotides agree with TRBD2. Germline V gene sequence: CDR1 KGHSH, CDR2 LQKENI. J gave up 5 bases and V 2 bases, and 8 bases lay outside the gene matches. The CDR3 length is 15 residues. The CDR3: CASSPGGGKVDEQYF. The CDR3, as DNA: TGTGCCAGCTCACCAGGCGGGGGGAAGGTTGACGAGCAGTACTTC.

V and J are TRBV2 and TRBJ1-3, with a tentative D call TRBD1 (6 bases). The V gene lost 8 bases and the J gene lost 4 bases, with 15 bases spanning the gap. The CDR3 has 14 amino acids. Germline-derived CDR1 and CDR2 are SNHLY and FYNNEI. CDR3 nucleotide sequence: TGTGCCAGCCATATAGGGGGTAACGGAAACACCATATATTTT. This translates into CASHIGGNGNTIYF. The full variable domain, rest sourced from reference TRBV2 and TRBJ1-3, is EPEVTQTPSHQVTQMGQEVILRCVPISNHLYFYWYRQILGQKVEFLVSFYNNEISEKSEIFDDQFSVERPDGSNFTLKIRSTKLEDSAMYFCASHIGGNGNTIYFGEGSWLTVV.

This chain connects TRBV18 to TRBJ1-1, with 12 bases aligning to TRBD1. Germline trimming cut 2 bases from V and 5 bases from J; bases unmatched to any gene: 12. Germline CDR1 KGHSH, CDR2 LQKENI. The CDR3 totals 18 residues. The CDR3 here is CASSPGVRDRGHPTEAFF. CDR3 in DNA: TGTGCCAGCTCACCAGGGGTTCGGGACAGGGGGCACCCGACTGAAGCTTTCTTT.

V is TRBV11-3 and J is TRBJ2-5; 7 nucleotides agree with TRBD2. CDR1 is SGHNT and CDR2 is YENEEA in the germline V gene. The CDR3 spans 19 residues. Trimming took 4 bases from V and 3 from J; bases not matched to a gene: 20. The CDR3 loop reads CASSSLYAQDGSGEETQYF. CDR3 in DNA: TGTGCCAGCAGCTCCCTTTACGCCCAGGATGGCAGCGGGGAAGAGACCCAGTACTTC.

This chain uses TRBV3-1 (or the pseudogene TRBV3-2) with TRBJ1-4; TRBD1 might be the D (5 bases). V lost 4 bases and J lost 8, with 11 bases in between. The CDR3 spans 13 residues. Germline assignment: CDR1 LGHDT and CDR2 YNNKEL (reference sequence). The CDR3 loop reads CASSRGGVEKLFF. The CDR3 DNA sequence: TGTGCCAGCAGCCGGGGGGGAGTAGAAAAACTGTTTTTT.

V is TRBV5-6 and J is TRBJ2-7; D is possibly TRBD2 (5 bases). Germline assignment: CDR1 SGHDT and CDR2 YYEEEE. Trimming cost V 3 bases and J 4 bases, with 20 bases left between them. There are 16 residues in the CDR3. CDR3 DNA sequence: TGTGCCAGCAGCTCTTCCCGGGGAGTGACGAGTTACGAGCAGTACTTC. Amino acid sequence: CASSSSRGVTSYEQYF.

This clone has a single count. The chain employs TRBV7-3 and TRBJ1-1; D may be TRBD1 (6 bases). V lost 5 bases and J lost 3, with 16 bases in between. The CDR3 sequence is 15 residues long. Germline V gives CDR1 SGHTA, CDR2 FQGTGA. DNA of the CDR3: TGTGCCAGCAGCGCGAACACAGGGCTGGACACTGAAGCTTTCTTT. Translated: CASSANTGLDTEAFF.

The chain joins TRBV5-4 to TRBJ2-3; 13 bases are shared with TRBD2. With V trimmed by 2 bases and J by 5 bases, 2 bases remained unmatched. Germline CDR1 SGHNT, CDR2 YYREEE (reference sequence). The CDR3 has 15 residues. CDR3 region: CASSLGLAGVDTQYF. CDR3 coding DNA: TGTGCCAGCAGCTTAGGACTAGCGGGAGTAGATACGCAGTATTTT.

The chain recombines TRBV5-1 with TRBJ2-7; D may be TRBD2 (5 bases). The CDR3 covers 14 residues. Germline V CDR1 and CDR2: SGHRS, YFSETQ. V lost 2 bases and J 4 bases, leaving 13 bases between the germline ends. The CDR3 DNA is TGCGCCAGCAGCTTCGGGGTTCGGGGTTACGAGCAGTACTTC. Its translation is CASSFGVRGYEQYF.

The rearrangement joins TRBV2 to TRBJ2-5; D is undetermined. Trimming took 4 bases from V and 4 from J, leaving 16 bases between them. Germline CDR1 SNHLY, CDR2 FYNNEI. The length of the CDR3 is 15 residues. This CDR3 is CASSGMGIMGETQYF. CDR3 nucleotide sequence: TGTGCCAGCAGTGGAATGGGGATTATGGGAGAGACCCAGTACTTC.

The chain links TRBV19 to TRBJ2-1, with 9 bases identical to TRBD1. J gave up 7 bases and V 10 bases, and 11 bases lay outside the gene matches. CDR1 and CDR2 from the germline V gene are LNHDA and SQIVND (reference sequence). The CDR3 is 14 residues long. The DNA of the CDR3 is TGTGCCACTGACGGAACAGGGGGCTGGAATGAGCAGTTCTTC. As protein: CATDGTGGWNEQFF.

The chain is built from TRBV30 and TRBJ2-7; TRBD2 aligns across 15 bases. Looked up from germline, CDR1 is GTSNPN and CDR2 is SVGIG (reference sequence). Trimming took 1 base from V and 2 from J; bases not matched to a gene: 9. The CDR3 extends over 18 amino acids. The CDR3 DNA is TGTGCCTGGAGTGGGCGGACTAGCGGGAGGGCCGTACCCTACGAGCAGTACTTC. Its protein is CAWSGRTSGRAVPYEQYF.

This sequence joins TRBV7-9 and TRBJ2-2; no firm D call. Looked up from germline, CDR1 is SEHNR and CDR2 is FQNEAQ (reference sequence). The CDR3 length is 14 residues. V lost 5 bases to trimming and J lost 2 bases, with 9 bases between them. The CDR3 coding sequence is TGTGCCAGCAGCCCCAACGAAAACACCGGGGAGCTGTTTTTT. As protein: CASSPNENTGELFF.

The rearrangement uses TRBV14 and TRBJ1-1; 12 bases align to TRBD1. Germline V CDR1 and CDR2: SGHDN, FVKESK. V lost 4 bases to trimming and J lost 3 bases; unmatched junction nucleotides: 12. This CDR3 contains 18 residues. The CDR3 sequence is CASSREFRDRGLDTEAFF. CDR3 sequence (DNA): TGTGCCAGCAGCCGAGAATTCCGGGACAGGGGGCTGGACACTGAAGCTTTCTTT.

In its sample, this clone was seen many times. CDR3 coding DNA: TGTGCCAGCAGTCGGGGGGGATTCACGGCCCAGTACTTC. Protein sequence: CASSRGGFTAQYF. The chain couples TRBV6-2 or TRBV6-3 to TRBJ2-5; TRBD2 matches at 8 bases. The V and J ends lost 5 bases and 9 bases, in that order; junction bases with no gene match: 8. This CDR3 has 13 residues. The germline CDR1 and CDR2 sequences are MNHEY and SVGEGT.

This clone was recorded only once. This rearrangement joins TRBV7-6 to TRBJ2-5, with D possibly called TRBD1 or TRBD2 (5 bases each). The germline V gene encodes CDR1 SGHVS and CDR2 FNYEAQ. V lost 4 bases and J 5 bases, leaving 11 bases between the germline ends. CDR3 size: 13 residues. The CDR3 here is CASSSGHTETQYF. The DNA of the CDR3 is TGTGCCAGCAGCTCGGGGCATACGGAGACCCAGTACTTC.

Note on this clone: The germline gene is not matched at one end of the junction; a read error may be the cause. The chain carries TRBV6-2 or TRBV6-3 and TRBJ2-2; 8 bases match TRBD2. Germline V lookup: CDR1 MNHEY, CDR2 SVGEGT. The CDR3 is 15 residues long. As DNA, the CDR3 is TGTACCAGCAGATACCGACTAGCGCGAGGCGGGGAGCTGTTTTTT. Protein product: CTSRYRLARGGELFF.

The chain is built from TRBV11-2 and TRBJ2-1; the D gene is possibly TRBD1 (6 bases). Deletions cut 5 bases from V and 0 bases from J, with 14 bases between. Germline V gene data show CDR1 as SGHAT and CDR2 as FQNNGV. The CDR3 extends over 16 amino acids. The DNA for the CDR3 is TGTGCCAGCAGCCCTGGACAGCTTCGCTCCTACAATGAGCAGTTCTTC. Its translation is CASSPGQLRSYNEQFF.

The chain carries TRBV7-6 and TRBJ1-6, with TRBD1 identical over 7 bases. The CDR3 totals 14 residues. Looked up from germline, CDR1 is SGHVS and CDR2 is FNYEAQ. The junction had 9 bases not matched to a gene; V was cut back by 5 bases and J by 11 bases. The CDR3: CASSPRQGRAPLHF. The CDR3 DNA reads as TGTGCCAGCAGCCCACGACAGGGTCGGGCACCCCTCCACTTT.